These T cell receptor beta chains were read from a single sample in a study of cytomegalovirus exposure and HLA in healthy donors. Some clones are missing from TCRdb's copy, which holds only in-frame ones; the method was immunoSEQ multiplex PCR. The sample yields 150,000 or so clones, roughly 77% seen once. The sample was PBMCs. The receptors originated from a man in his fifties or sixties in good health and CMV-seropositive. The CDR3 runs from the conserved cysteine through the conserved F or W. D genes are given only for firm matches. Only some rows state a clone size, as once, few, many or a class for expanded clones.

v_call	d_call	clone_size	j_call	cdr3_nt	cdr3_aa
TRBV4-3	TRBD2	.	TRBJ2-1	TGCGCCAGCAGCCAAGATCCCAGAGGCGGGGGGGAGTACAATGAGCAGTTCTTC	CASSQDPRGGGEYNEQFF
TRBV4-2	TRBD2	.	TRBJ2-7	TGTGCCAGCAGCCAAGCGGCTAGCGGGGGGCTCGGTTCCTACGAGCAGTACTTC	CASSQAASGGLGSYEQYF
TRBV18	.	.	TRBJ1-1	TGTGCCAGCTCACCTAGGACAGAGAACACTGAAGCTTTCTTT	CASSPRTENTEAFF
TRBV5-1	.	.	TRBJ2-7	TGCGCCAGCAGCCCTAAGGTGGGAGTCTACGAGCAGTACTTC	CASSPKVGVYEQYF
TRBV7-9	.	.	TRBJ2-1	TGTGCCAGCAGCGACGACAGTCACAATGAGCAGTTCTTC	CASSDDSHNEQFF
TRBV4-1	.	once	TRBJ2-4	TGCGCCAGCAGCCCGTGGTCCGGGGGAAACATTCAGTACTTC	CASSPWSGGNIQYF
TRBV6-1	TRBD2	.	TRBJ2-2	TGTGCCAGCAGTGACTTGGGACTAGCGGCCACCGGGGAGCTGTTTTTT	CASSDLGLAATGELFF
TRBV27	TRBD1	few	TRBJ1-6	TGTGCCAGCAGTTTGAGACAGGGGCTTTCACCCCTCCACTTT	CASSLRQGLSPLHF
TRBV10-3	TRBD1	few	TRBJ2-3	TGTGCCACCAAACCGGGACAGGGTCACACAGATACGCAGTATTTT	CATKPGQGHTDTQYF
TRBV10-3	TRBD2	.	TRBJ2-7	TGTGCCATCAGTGAGTCATCTAGCGGGGAGAGGGAGCAGTACTTC	CAISESSSGEREQYF
TRBV27	.	few	TRBJ1-3	TGTGCCAGTCGTGCCAGGGGACGAAGAGGAAACACCATATATTTT	CASRARGRRGNTIYF
TRBV29-1	.	.	TRBJ1-1	TGCAGCGTGGAAGGTCGGGGTCCTGAAGCTTTCTTT	CSVEGRGPEAFF
TRBV28	.	.	TRBJ2-7	TGTGCCAGCAGCCCTGAGAGGGCGCCTCTCCTCTACGAGCAGTACTTC	CASSPERAPLLYEQYF
TRBV18	.	.	TRBJ1-3	TGTGCCAGCTCACCACAAGGGGGTCTTGGAAACACCATATATTTT	CASSPQGGLGNTIYF
TRBV5-1	.	.	TRBJ2-5	TGCGCCAGCAGCTTGGCCGAAGGGACTCCCCAAGAGACCCAGTACTTC	CASSLAEGTPQETQYF
TRBV27	.	.	TRBJ2-1	TGTGCCAGCAGTCCCGCCTTTTTGCGAGGAGACAATGAGCAGTTCTTC	CASSPAFLRGDNEQFF
TRBV5-1	TRBD1	.	TRBJ2-7	TGCGCCAGCAGCTCGGACCCAGGGGGTAAGCAGTACTTC	CASSSDPGGKQYF
TRBV30	.	.	TRBJ2-1	TGTGCCTGGACAGGACTGTTTAGCTCCTACAATGAGCAGTTCTTC	CAWTGLFSSYNEQFF
TRBV11-2	TRBD2	.	TRBJ2-3	TGTGCCAGCAGCTTAGAGGCGGGGGGACTTTTAACGCAGTATTTT	CASSLEAGGLLTQYF
TRBV7-2	TRBD2	.	TRBJ2-5	TGTGCCAGCGAGACTAGCCCGTACCAAGAGACCCAGTACTTC	CASETSPYQETQYF
TRBV5-4	.	.	TRBJ2-3	TGTGCCAGCAGCTTCCGAACGGGGGGCACAGATACGCAGTATTTT	CASSFRTGGTDTQYF
TRBV18	TRBD2	once	TRBJ2-7	TGTGCCAGCTCACCAAATACACTAGCGGGGTCCTACGAGCAGTACTTC	CASSPNTLAGSYEQYF
TRBV6-1	TRBD1	.	TRBJ2-5	TGTGCCAGCAGTGAACGAGGGCAGGGGGCGCTCATTTCCATCCAGTACTTC	CASSERGQGALISIQYF
TRBV5-1	TRBD2	.	TRBJ2-1	TGCGCCAGCAGCTTACTAGCGGGGAGCTCCTACAATGAGCAGTTCTTC	CASSLLAGSSYNEQFF
TRBV5-1	.	.	TRBJ1-2	TGCGCCAGCAGCTTGGGGGCGTACTATGGCTACACCTTC	CASSLGAYYGYTF
TRBV29-1	TRBD1	.	TRBJ1-2	TGCAGCGTTTACGGCGGGACAGGGGGTGAAGGCTACACCTTC	CSVYGGTGGEGYTF
TRBV9	.	.	TRBJ2-2	TGTGCCAGCAGCGGTCGATTAGAGGGCGGGGAGCTGTTTTTT	CASSGRLEGGELFF
TRBV4-1	TRBD2	.	TRBJ2-5	TGCGCCAGCAGCCATGGCGGGACTAGCGGGGAGACCCAGTACTTC	CASSHGGTSGETQYF
TRBV19	TRBD1	.	TRBJ1-2	TGTGCCAGTAGTGCCCGGACAGGCGGCGGCTACACCTTC	CASSARTGGGYTF
TRBV7-2	.	.	TRBJ2-1	TGTGCCAGCAGCAGGCAGGGCACCTACAATGAGCAGTTCTTC	CASSRQGTYNEQFF
TRBV19	.	.	TRBJ1-3	TGTGCCAGTAGTATCGTAGGGACAAGCTCTGGAAACACCATATATTTT	CASSIVGTSSGNTIYF
TRBV7-6	.	.	TRBJ1-5	TGTGCCAGCAGCGACGACACGAGCAATCAGCCCCAGCATTTT	CASSDDTSNQPQHF
TRBV27	.	.	TRBJ2-7	TGTGCCAGCAGTTCCCTCTCGACAGGGAGGCTTTCCTACGAGCAGTACTTC	CASSSLSTGRLSYEQYF
TRBV28	.	.	TRBJ1-6	TGTGCCAGCAGTTTAGCCAGGGGAATCGGTAATTCACCCCTCCACTTT	CASSLARGIGNSPLHF
TRBV11-3	TRBD1	.	TRBJ2-7	TGTGCCAGCAGCTCCGGACAGGGATCCTACGAGCAGTACTTC	CASSSGQGSYEQYF
TRBV7-9	.	.	TRBJ2-6	TGTGCCAGCAGCTTAAGGGCGGGGCCCCACTCTGGGGCCAACGTCCTGACTTTC	CASSLRAGPHSGANVLTF
TRBV6-5	.	.	TRBJ1-3	TGTGCCAGCAGTCTTGACAAGAACTCTGGAAACACCATATATTTT	CASSLDKNSGNTIYF
TRBV28	TRBD1	.	TRBJ1-2	TGTGCCAGCAGTTCTACGGGACAGGGGAATGGCTACACCTTC	CASSSTGQGNGYTF
TRBV9	TRBD1	few	TRBJ1-4	TGTGCCAGCAGCTCGTGGACAGGTCGCTCCACAGGGGAAAAACTGTTTTTT	CASSSWTGRSTGEKLFF
TRBV14	TRBD1	.	TRBJ1-4	TGTGCCAGCAGCCCTCGACAGGGGTATGAAAAACTGTTTTTT	CASSPRQGYEKLFF
TRBV6-5	TRBD1	.	TRBJ2-7	TGTGCCAGCAGTTCTCCGGACAGGCCGATACACTACGAGCAGTACTTC	CASSSPDRPIHYEQYF
TRBV14	TRBD2	.	TRBJ2-4	TGTGCCAGCAGCCCCCCGGCTAGCGGGGGGTTGAAAAACATTCAGTACTTC	CASSPPASGGLKNIQYF
TRBV11-3	.	.	TRBJ1-2	TGTGCCAGCATTCGAGTGGTATTCTTC	CASIRVVFF
TRBV27	TRBD1	once	TRBJ1-1	TGTGCCAGCAGTTCAACAGGGGCTGAAGCTTTCTTT	CASSSTGAEAFF
TRBV13	TRBD2	.	TRBJ2-5	TGTGCCAGCAGCTTAAGCGGGGGGGGGCAGACCCAGTACTTC	CASSLSGGGQTQYF
TRBV9	.	once	TRBJ2-5	TGTGCCAGCAGCGTAGTAGGGGGGGGGCAGAAAGAGACCCAGTACTTC	CASSVVGGGQKETQYF
TRBV28	.	.	TRBJ2-2	TGTGCCAGCAGTTTAAACTCGAACACCGGGGAGCTGTTTTTT	CASSLNSNTGELFF
TRBV29-1	TRBD1	.	TRBJ2-7	TGCAGCGTTGGACGGACAGGGTCCCTCCCCGAGCAGTACTTC	CSVGRTGSLPEQYF
TRBV5-6	TRBD1	.	TRBJ2-5	TGTGCCAGCAGGAACGACAGGGGGCGGGAGACCCAGTACTTC	CASRNDRGRETQYF
TRBV23-1	TRBD1	.	TRBJ1-1	TGCGCCAGCAGTCACGGGACAGCCCTGAACACTGAAGCTTTCTTT	CASSHGTALNTEAFF
TRBV7-9	TRBD2	.	TRBJ2-3	TGTGCCAGCAGCCCCGAGCGGGGGGTCGCAGATACGCAGTATTTT	CASSPERGVADTQYF
TRBV7-2	.	.	TRBJ1-1	TGTGCCAGCAGCTTTTCAGGGCTGGTCGCTGAAGCTTTCTTT	CASSFSGLVAEAFF
TRBV9	.	.	TRBJ2-1	TGTGCCAGCAGCGTCGGGCAGGGGCCGACATACAATGAGCAGTTCTTC	CASSVGQGPTYNEQFF
TRBV6-1	TRBD1	.	TRBJ1-4	TGTGCCAGCAGTCTCAGGGGGCTAGGGGAAAAACTGTTTTTT	CASSLRGLGEKLFF
TRBV9	.	.	TRBJ1-3	TGTGCCAGCAGCGGTCCCCTAGTGGTCGGAAACACCATATATTTT	CASSGPLVVGNTIYF
TRBV10-3	.	.	TRBJ2-7	TGTGCCATCAGTGCAGGGGAGGGCGACGAGCAGTACTTC	CAISAGEGDEQYF
TRBV27	.	.	TRBJ2-1	TGTGCCAGCAGTTCTTCAGGAGGTCGGTACAATGAGCAGTTCTTC	CASSSSGGRYNEQFF
TRBV4-1	.	.	TRBJ2-1	TGCGCCAGCAGCCAAGAGGGCCAACCCGGCAATGAGCAGTTCTTC	CASSQEGQPGNEQFF
TRBV7-9	.	.	TRBJ1-4	TGTGCCAGCAGTTCGGGGGGAACAACTAATGAAAAACTGTTTTTT	CASSSGGTTNEKLFF